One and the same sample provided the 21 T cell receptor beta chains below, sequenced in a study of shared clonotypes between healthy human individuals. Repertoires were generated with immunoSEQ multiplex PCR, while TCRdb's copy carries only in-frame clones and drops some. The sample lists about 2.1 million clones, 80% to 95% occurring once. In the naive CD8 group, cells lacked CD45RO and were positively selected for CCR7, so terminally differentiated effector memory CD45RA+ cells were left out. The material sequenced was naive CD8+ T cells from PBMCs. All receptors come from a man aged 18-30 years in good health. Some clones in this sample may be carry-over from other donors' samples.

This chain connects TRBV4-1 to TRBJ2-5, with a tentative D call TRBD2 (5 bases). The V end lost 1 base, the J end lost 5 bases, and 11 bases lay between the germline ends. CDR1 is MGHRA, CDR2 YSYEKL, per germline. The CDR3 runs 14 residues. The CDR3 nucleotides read TGCGCCAGCAGCCAAGTTACACTAGAGGAGACCCAGTACTTC. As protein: CASSQVTLEETQYF.

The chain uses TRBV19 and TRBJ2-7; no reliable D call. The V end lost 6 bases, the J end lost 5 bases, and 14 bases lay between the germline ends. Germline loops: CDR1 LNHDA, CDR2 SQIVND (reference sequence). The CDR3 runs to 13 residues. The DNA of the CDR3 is TGTGCCAGTAGAGAAAGGGTTGGCGACGAGCAGTACTTC. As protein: CASRERVGDEQYF.

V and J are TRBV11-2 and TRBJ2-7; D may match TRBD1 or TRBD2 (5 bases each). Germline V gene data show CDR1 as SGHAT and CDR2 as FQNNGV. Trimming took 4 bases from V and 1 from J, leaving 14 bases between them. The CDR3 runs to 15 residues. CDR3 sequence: CASSSPRGLSYEQYF. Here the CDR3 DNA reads TGTGCCAGCAGCTCACCCCGGGGCCTATCCTACGAGCAGTACTTC.

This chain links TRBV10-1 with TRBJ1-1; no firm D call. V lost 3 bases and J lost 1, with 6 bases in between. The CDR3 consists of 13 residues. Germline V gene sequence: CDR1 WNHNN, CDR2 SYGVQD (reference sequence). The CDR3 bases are TGCGCCAGCAGTGACGGGAAGAACACTGAAGCTTTCTTT. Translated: CASSDGKNTEAFF.

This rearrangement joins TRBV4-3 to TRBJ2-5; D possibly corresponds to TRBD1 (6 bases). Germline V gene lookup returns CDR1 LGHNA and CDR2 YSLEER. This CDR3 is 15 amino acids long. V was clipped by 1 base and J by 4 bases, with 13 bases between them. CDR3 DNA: TGCGCCAGCAGCCAAGGTGGGAGCAGGGGAGAGACCCAGTACTTC. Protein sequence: CASSQGGSRGETQYF.

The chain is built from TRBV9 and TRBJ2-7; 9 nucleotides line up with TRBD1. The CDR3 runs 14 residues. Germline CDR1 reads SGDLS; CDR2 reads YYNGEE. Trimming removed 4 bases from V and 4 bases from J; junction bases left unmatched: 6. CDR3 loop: CASSTGDRGYEQYF. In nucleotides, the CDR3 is TGTGCCAGCAGCACAGGAGACAGGGGGTACGAGCAGTACTTC.

CDR3 loop: CASSVTSTDTQYF. The CDR3 bases are TGTGCCAGCAGTGTAACTAGCACAGATACGCAGTATTTT. The V and J genes are TRBV6-5 and TRBJ2-3; D gene ambiguous. CDR1 is MNHEY and CDR2 is SVGAGI in the germline V gene. The CDR3 extends over 13 amino acids. The V end was cut by 5 bases, the J end by 0 bases, with 6 bases between.

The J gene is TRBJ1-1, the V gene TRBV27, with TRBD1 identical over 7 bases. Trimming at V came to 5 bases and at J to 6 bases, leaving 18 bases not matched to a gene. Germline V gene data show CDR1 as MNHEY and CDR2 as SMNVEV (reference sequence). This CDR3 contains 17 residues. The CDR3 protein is CASSTRQGSVEWSEAFF. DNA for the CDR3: TGTGCCAGCAGTACTCGACAGGGAAGTGTGGAATGGTCTGAAGCTTTCTTT.

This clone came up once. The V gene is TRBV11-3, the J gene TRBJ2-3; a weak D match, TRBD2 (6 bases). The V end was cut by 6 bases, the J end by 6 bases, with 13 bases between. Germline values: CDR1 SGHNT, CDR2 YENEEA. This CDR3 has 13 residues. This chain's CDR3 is CASSTGLRDTQYF. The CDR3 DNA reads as TGTGCCAGCAGTACGGGACTCCGGGATACGCAGTATTTT.

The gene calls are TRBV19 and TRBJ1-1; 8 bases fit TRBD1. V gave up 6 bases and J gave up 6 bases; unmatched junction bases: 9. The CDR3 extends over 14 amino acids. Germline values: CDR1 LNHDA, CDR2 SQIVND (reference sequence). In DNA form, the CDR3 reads TGTGCCAGTAGCGACCGGGACAGGAGGGCTGAAGCTTTCTTT. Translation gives CASSDRDRRAEAFF. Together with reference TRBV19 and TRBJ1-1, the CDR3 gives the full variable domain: DGGITQSPKYLFRKEGQNVTLSCEQNLNHDAMYWYRQDPGQGLRLIYYSQIVNDFQKGDIAEGYSVSREKKESFPLTVTSAQKNPTAFYLCASSDRDRRAEAFFGQGTRLTVV.

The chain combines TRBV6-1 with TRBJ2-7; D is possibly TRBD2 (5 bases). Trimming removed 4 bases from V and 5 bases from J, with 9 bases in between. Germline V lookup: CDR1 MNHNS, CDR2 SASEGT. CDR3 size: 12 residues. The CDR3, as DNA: TGTGCCAGCAGTGCCGTCGGGGACGAGCAGTACTTC. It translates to CASSAVGDEQYF.

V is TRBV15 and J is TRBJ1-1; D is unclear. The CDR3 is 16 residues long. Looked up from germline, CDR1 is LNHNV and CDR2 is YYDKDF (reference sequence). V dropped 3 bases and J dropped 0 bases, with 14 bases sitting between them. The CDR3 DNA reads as TGTGCCACCAGCAGGGGGTTCGGAACCTTGAACACTGAAGCTTTCTTT. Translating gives CATSRGFGTLNTEAFF.

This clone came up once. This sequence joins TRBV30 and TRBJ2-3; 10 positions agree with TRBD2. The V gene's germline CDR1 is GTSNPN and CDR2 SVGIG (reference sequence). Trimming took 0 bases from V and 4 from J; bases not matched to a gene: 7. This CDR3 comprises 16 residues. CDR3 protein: CAWSVGAGGFADTQYF. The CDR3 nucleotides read TGTGCCTGGAGTGTTGGAGCGGGAGGGTTCGCAGATACGCAGTATTTT.

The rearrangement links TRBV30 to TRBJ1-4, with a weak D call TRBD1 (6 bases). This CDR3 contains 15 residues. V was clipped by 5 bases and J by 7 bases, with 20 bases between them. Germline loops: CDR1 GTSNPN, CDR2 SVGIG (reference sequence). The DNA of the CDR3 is TGTGCCTGGTCCACCGCGGGGGGGCGAGGTGAAAAACTGTTTTTT. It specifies CAWSTAGGRGEKLFF.

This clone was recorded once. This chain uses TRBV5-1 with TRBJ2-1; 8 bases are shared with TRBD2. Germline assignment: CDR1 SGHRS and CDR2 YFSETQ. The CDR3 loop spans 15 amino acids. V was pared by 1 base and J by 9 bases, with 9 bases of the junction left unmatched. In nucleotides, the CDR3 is TGCGCCAGCAGCTTGACTAGCGGCCCCGGCAGTGAGCAGTTCTTC. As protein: CASSLTSGPGSEQFF.

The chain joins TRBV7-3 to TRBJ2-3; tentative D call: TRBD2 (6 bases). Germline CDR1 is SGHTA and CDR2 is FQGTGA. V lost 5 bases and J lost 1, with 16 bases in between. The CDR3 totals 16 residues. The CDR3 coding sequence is TGTGCCAGCAGCCAAGACGGGAGAGGAGGCACAGATACGCAGTATTTT. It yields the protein CASSQDGRGGTDTQYF.

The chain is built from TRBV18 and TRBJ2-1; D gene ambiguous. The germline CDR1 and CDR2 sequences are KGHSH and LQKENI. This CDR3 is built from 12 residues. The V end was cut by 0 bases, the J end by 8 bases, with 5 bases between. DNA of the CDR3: TGTGCCAGCTCACCACCTTGGGATGAGCAGTTCTTC. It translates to CASSPPWDEQFF.

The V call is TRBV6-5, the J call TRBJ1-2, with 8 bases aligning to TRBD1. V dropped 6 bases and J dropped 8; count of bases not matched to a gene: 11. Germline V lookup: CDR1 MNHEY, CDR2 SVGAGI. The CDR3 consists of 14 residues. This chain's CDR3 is CASRPDRAFDGYTF. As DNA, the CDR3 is TGTGCCAGCAGGCCGGACAGGGCTTTCGACGGCTACACCTTC.

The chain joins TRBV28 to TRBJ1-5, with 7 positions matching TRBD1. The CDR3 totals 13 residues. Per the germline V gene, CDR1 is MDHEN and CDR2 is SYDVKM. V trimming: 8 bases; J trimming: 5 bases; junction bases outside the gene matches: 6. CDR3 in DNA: TGTGCCAGCGTAGGGGGCGCGGATCAGCCCCAGCATTTT. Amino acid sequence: CASVGGADQPQHF.

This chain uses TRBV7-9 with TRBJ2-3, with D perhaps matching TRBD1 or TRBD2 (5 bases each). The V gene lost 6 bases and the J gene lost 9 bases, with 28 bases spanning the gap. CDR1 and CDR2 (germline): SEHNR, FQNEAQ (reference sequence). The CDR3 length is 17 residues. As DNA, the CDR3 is TGTGCCAGCAGTCAAGCGAGGTTAATGGGGGATCCCAAAACGCAGTATTTT. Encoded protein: CASSQARLMGDPKTQYF.

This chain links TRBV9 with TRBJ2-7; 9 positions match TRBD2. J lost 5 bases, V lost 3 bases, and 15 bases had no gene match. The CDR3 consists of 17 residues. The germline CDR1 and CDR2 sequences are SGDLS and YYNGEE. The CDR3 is CASSAVGVGLAGNEQYF. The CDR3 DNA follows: TGTGCCAGCAGCGCAGTAGGTGTGGGGCTAGCGGGGAACGAGCAGTACTTC.